The 18 T cell receptor beta chains below all came from one sample that was sequenced in a study of T-cell reconstitution after alpha-beta-depleted transplantation in children. Unique molecular identifiers were used in preparing the TCRbeta library. TCRdb processed the PCR reads anew with MiXCR; each CDR3 protein has one entry. Among roughly 400,000 distinct CDR3 sequences, around 21% were seen once, and the ten largest hold less than 4.5%. The sequencing here drew on PBMCs from the stem cell graft donor, taken from the stem cell graft. Receptors were obtained from a human donor who donated a stem cell graft to a child with acute myeloid leukemia.

This clonotype was observed many times. V is TRBV12-3 or TRBV12-4 and J is TRBJ2-1, with 8 positions matching TRBD2. The junction had 11 bases not matched to a gene; V was cut back by 7 bases and J by 0 bases. The CDR3 extends over 17 amino acids. The CDR3 DNA is TGTGCCAGCACTACCCTTAGCGGGGCTAGCTCCTACAATGAGCAGTTCTTC. Encoded protein: CASTTLSGASSYNEQFF.

The V gene is TRBV29-1, the J gene TRBJ1-2, with 7 bases that match TRBD1. V gave up 1 base and J gave up 2 bases; unmatched junction bases: 4. Germline-derived CDR1 and CDR2 are SQVTM and ANQGSEA. The CDR3 is 14 amino acids. The chain's CDR3 is CSVEGGQINYGYTF. The CDR3 DNA reads TGCAGCGTTGAAGGGGGACAGATAAACTATGGCTACACCTTC.

The V call is TRBV15, the J call TRBJ2-7; maybe TRBD1 (6 bases). The CDR3 contains 16 residues. The germline V gene has CDR1 LNHNV and CDR2 YYDKDF (reference sequence). V lost 5 bases, J lost 3 bases, and 20 bases lay in between. The CDR3 reads CATSGAGSLQGYEQYF. The CDR3 bases are TGTGCCACCAGCGGGGCCGGATCATTACAGGGCTACGAGCAGTACTTC. Supplemented by reference TRBV15 and TRBJ2-7, the full variable domain reads DAMVIQNPRYQVTQFGKPVTLSCSQTLNHNVMYWYQQKSSQAPKLLFHYYDKDFNNEADTPDNFQSRRPNTSFCFLDIRSPGLGDTAMYLCATSGAGSLQGYEQYFGPGTRLTVT.

The chain employs TRBV5-5 and TRBJ2-7; 8 bases map to TRBD1. CDR3 size: 15 residues. From germline, CDR1 is SGHKS and CDR2 YYEKEE (reference sequence). Trimming cost V 0 bases and J 5 bases; bases outside gene matches: 7. CDR3 region: CASSLGDRGRNEQYF. CDR3 DNA sequence: TGTGCCAGCAGCTTGGGCGACAGGGGAAGAAACGAGCAGTACTTC.

This clonotype was seen a handful of times. The genes are TRBV15 and TRBJ1-2; tentative D call: TRBD1 (5 bases). With 3 bases removed from V and 4 bases from J, the gap between germline ends came to 9 bases. Germline lookup yields CDR1 LNHNV and CDR2 YYDKDF (reference sequence). The CDR3 extends over 13 amino acids. The CDR3 bases are TGTGCCACCAGCAGTGGCAGGGCCTATGGCTACACCTTC. Amino acid sequence: CATSSGRAYGYTF.

V usage is TRBV5-1 and J usage is TRBJ2-1; possible D gene TRBD2, 5 bases. Germline V gene data show CDR1 as SGHRS and CDR2 as YFSETQ. V was pared by 0 bases and J by 4 bases, with 14 bases between. The CDR3 totals 16 residues. The CDR3 coding sequence is TGCGCCAGCAGCTTGGTTGCTAGCCTTTCGTACAATGAGCAGTTCTTC. Its translation: CASSLVASLSYNEQFF.

In its sample, this clonotype was seen many times. This chain joins TRBV29-1 and TRBJ2-3; TRBD2 matches at 14 bases. The CDR3 covers 15 residues. The germline V gene encodes CDR1 SQVTM and CDR2 ANQGSEA. Trimming removed 6 bases from V and 5 bases from J; junction bases left unmatched: 7. The CDR3: CSVKGLAGAGDTQYF. The CDR3 nucleotides read TGCAGCGTAAAGGGACTAGCGGGAGCGGGAGATACGCAGTATTTT.

This clonotype was detected many times. As DNA, the CDR3 is TGCAGCGTCCAGGGTCCGATCAACACCGGGGAGCTGTTTTTT. This translates into CSVQGPINTGELFF. The chain combines TRBV29-1 with TRBJ2-2; perhaps TRBD1 as D (5 bases). Germline lookup yields CDR1 SQVTM and CDR2 ANQGSEA. This CDR3 is 14 amino acids long. Trimming cost V 6 bases and J 2 bases, with 13 bases left between them.

V and J are TRBV7-3 and TRBJ2-7, with D unresolved. The CDR3 totals 13 residues. Trimming shortened V by 5 bases and J by 5 bases, and 13 bases separated the two germline ends. Germline CDR1 SGHTA, CDR2 FQGTGA. In nucleotides, the CDR3 is TGTGCCAGCAGCCAATCGGGTGGCGACGAGCAGTACTTC. Residues: CASSQSGGDEQYF.

J is TRBJ2-5 and V is TRBV4-3, with D uncertain. CDR1 is LGHNA, CDR2 YSLEER, per germline. Trimming removed 8 bases from V and 5 bases from J, with 12 bases in between. The CDR3 contains 12 residues. CDR3 bases: TGCGCCAGCTCGGACCTTGGGGAGACCCAGTACTTC. Translating gives CASSDLGETQYF.

This clonotype was seen a few times. This chain connects TRBV6-2 or TRBV6-3 to TRBJ2-3; D might be TRBD2 (5 bases). V lost 4 bases, J lost 2 bases, and 13 bases lay in between. Per the germline V gene, CDR1 is MNHEY and CDR2 is SVGEGT. CDR3 size: 15 residues. The CDR3: CASSWRSGTTDTQYF. The CDR3 DNA reads as TGTGCCAGCAGTTGGCGGAGCGGAACCACAGATACGCAGTATTTT.

This clonotype was observed a few times. The V call is TRBV12-3 or TRBV12-4, the J call TRBJ2-7; D possibly uses TRBD1 or TRBD2 (5 bases each). The CDR3 extends over 17 amino acids. V lost 0 bases, J lost 6 bases, and 21 bases lay in between. For the CDR3, the DNA is TGTGCCAGCAGTTTAGCACCTGGGGGAGCTGGGCCCGGCGAGCAGTACTTC. It is translated as CASSLAPGGAGPGEQYF.

V is TRBV5-1 and J is TRBJ2-3; TRBD1 matches 9 bases. The germline V gene encodes CDR1 SGHRS and CDR2 YFSETQ. The CDR3 is made up of 14 amino acids. The junction had 3 bases not matched to a gene; V was cut back by 3 bases and J by 4 bases. The CDR3 reads CASSWDRASDTQYF. The CDR3 DNA is TGCGCCAGCAGCTGGGACAGGGCATCAGATACGCAGTATTTT.

There are a few counts of this clonotype. The DNA of the CDR3 is TGCAGTGCTAGACCCCAGGGGACAGGTTATAAGATGAACACTGAAGCTTTCTTT. It is translated as CSARPQGTGYKMNTEAFF. The V and J genes are TRBV20-1 and TRBJ1-1, with TRBD1 matching 8 bases. Germline V gives CDR1 DFQATT, CDR2 SNEGSKA (reference sequence). Germline trimming cut 2 bases from V and 0 bases from J; bases unmatched to any gene: 14. This CDR3 is 18 amino acids long.

The rearrangement links TRBV7-9 to TRBJ2-1; D ambiguous. V lost 2 bases, J lost 16 bases, and 15 bases lay in between. This CDR3 is built from 12 residues. CDR1 SEHNR and CDR2 FQNEAQ come from the germline V gene (reference sequence). The CDR3 is CASSLNLERGFF. In DNA, the CDR3 is TGTGCCAGCAGCTTAAATCTGGAAAGAGGATTCTTC.

This clonotype was recorded many times. The chain couples TRBV12-3 or TRBV12-4 to TRBJ1-1; D gene uncertain. This CDR3 region has 11 residues. The V and J ends lost 4 bases and 11 bases respectively, with 11 bases between them. The CDR3 nucleotides are TGTGCCAGCAGTTCCGACACCATCGCTTTCTTT. Its protein is CASSSDTIAFF.

For this clonotype: This clone may be a read error of a much larger clone one base away. V gene TRBV12-3 or TRBV12-4 combines with J gene TRBJ1-1; 7 bases match TRBD1. The CDR3 extends over 13 amino acids. DNA of the CDR3: TGTGCCATCAGTTCTAACAGGGGTGCTGAAGCTTTCTTT. Protein: CAISSNRGAEAFF.

This chain uses TRBV5-1 with TRBJ1-1; no clear D. Germline V gene sequence: CDR1 SGHRS, CDR2 YFSETQ. The CDR3 sequence is 15 residues long. V shed 2 bases and J shed 1 base, with 12 bases lying between them. The CDR3 sequence is CASSFGTPGNTEAFF. CDR3 nucleotides: TGCGCCAGCAGCTTCGGCACTCCAGGGAACACTGAAGCTTTCTTT.